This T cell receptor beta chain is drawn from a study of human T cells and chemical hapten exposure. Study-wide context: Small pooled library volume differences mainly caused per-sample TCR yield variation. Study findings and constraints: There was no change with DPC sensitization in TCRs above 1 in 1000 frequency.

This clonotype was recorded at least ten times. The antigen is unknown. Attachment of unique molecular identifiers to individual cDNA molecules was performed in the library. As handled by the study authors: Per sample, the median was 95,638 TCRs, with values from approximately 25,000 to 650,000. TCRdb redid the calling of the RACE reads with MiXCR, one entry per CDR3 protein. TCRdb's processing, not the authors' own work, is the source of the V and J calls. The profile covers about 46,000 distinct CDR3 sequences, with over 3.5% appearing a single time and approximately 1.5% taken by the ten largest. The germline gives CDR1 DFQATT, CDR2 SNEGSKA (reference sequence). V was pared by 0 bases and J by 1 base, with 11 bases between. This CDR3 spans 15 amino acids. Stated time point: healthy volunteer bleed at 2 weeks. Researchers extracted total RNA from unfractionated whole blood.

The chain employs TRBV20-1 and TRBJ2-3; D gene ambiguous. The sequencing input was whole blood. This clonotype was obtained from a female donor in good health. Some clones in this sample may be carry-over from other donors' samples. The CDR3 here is CSARDPRARTDTQYF. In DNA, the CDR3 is TGCAGTGCTAGAGATCCCCGGGCGCGCACAGATACGCAGTATTTT.